These 22 T cell receptor beta chains were sequenced from one sample in a study of blood T cell repertoires in COVID-19. Profiled with immunoSEQ multiplex PCR; TCRdb holds only in-frame clones, not every one. The table lists 85,000 to 110,000 clones, approximately 84% of them singletons. The sequenced material came from peripheral blood. These receptor sequences come from a human donor in a cohort sampled during active or convalescent COVID-19.

The rearrangement uses TRBV11-2 and TRBJ2-3; 12 nucleotides align to TRBD2. This CDR3 has 15 residues. Germline assignment: CDR1 SGHAT and CDR2 FQNNGV. J lost 6 bases, V lost 5 bases, and 6 bases had no gene match. CDR3 loop: CASSRTSGVGDTQYF. Written as DNA, the CDR3 is TGTGCCAGCAGCCGGACTAGCGGGGTGGGGGATACGCAGTATTTT.

CDR3 in DNA: TGTGCCACCAGTGACCGAAGGACTAGCGGGGGGCCTCCCCCAGAGACCCAGTACTTC. Translation: CATSDRRTSGGPPPETQYF. The chain has TRBV24-1 and TRBJ2-5; 14 nucleotides line up with TRBD2. The germline gives CDR1 KGHDR, CDR2 SFDVKD. The CDR3 has 19 residues. The V gene end was trimmed by 4 bases and the J gene end by 4 bases; junction bases not matched to a gene: 13.

The CDR3 DNA follows: TGTGCCAGCAGCAGGACTAGCGGGGGCTTCAACAATGAGCAGTTCTTC. Its protein is CASSRTSGGFNNEQFF. This chain links TRBV11-2 with TRBJ2-1; 13 bases map to TRBD2. V lost 5 bases, J lost 5 bases, and 6 bases stayed unmatched. This CDR3 is built from 16 residues. Germline values: CDR1 SGHAT, CDR2 FQNNGV. The full variable domain, with the rest looked up from reference TRBV11-2 and TRBJ2-1, is EAGVAQSPRYKIIEKRQSVAFWCNPISGHATLYWYQQILGQGPKLLIQFQNNGVVDDSQLPKDRFSAERLKGVDSTLKIQPAKLEDSAVYLCASSRTSGGFNNEQFFGPGTRLTVL.

This clone has ten or more counts. The genes are TRBV11-2 and TRBJ2-3, with TRBD2 matching 8 bases. Germline V gene sequence: CDR1 SGHAT, CDR2 FQNNGV. This CDR3 spans 16 amino acids. Trimming at V came to 2 bases and at J to 6 bases, leaving 10 bases not matched to a gene. The chain's CDR3 is CASSLRLAGRLDTQYF. The CDR3 nucleotides read TGTGCCAGCAGCTTAAGGCTAGCGGGTCGTTTGGATACGCAGTATTTT.

This clone was recorded only once. The chain is built from TRBV2 and TRBJ1-6, with 9 bases lining up with TRBD1. Germline trimming cut 6 bases from V and 7 bases from J; bases unmatched to any gene: 7. Germline CDR1 is SNHLY and CDR2 is FYNNEI. This CDR3 has 15 residues. The DNA of the CDR3 is TGTGCCAGCAGACCGGACAGGGGCAGGAATTCACCCCTCCACTTT. This translates into CASRPDRGRNSPLHF.

The V call is TRBV14, the J call TRBJ2-3, with 12 bases that match TRBD2. V dropped 3 bases and J dropped 2; count of bases not matched to a gene: 12. The CDR3 contains 19 residues. CDR1 is SGHDN, CDR2 FVKESK, per germline. The CDR3, as DNA: TGTGCCAGCAGCCACCTGGGCCATACTAGCGGGGGGATCACAGATACGCAGTATTTT. It codes for CASSHLGHTSGGITDTQYF.

The chain has TRBV24-1 and TRBJ1-2, with 9 bases lining up with TRBD1. Germline V gene data show CDR1 as KGHDR and CDR2 as SFDVKD. The V segment lost 4 bases and the J segment 8 bases; nucleotides outside the gene matches: 7. The CDR3 runs 14 residues. The CDR3 nucleotides read TGTGCCACCAGTGACAGAGGGACAGGGAGAGGCTACACCTTC. As protein: CATSDRGTGRGYTF.

The CDR3 region has the DNA TGTGCCAGCAGCCAAGTTTGGAACAGGGATAGCAATCAGCCCCAGCATTTT. Amino acids: CASSQVWNRDSNQPQHF. The chain recombines TRBV4-2 with TRBJ1-5; TRBD1 is a possible D gene (6 bases). The CDR3 spans 17 residues. Trimming took off 1 base at V and 0 bases at J, with 13 bases between the two ends. Germline CDR1 reads LGHNA; CDR2 reads YNFKEQ.

A few counts support this clone. V usage is TRBV19 and J usage is TRBJ2-1; weak D call: TRBD2 (5 bases). The CDR3 has 15 residues. Trimming removed 3 bases from V and 0 bases from J, with 9 bases in between. The germline V gene encodes CDR1 LNHDA and CDR2 SQIVND (reference sequence). CDR3 protein: CASSIASGSYNEQFF. CDR3 in DNA: TGTGCCAGTAGTATTGCCAGCGGCTCCTACAATGAGCAGTTCTTC.

There are a few counts of this clone. The chain recombines TRBV5-1 with TRBJ1-4, with TRBD1 identical over 8 bases. The CDR3 has 16 residues. V shed 10 bases, J shed 7 bases, and the junction held 18 bases outside the gene matches. Germline values: CDR1 SGHRS, CDR2 YFSETQ. The CDR3 DNA follows: TGCGCCTCGCGGACAGGGTTCGGGGGGATTGTTGAAAAACTGTTTTTT. Translation gives CASRTGFGGIVEKLFF.

The chain has TRBV7-9 and TRBJ2-2; 8 nucleotides agree with TRBD1. J was trimmed by 2 bases and V by 3 bases; bases with no gene match: 11. Germline-derived CDR1 and CDR2 are SEHNR and FQNEAQ (reference sequence). The CDR3 has 18 residues. CDR3 residues: CASSFFVWPGGNTGELFF. CDR3 bases: TGTGCCAGCAGCTTCTTCGTATGGCCAGGGGGCAACACCGGGGAGCTGTTTTTT.

V is TRBV11-2 and J is TRBJ1-6, with unresolved D. This CDR3 is 14 amino acids long. Trimming removed 6 bases from V and 6 bases from J, with 12 bases in between. The germline CDR1 and CDR2 sequences are SGHAT and FQNNGV. For the CDR3, the DNA is TGTGCCAGCAGTTCCAACCCGCGTAATTCACCCCTCCACTTT. The encoded protein is CASSSNPRNSPLHF.

The chain carries TRBV6-6 and TRBJ2-3; tentatively, D is TRBD2 (7 bases). Trimming stripped 0 bases from V and 3 bases from J, with 10 bases between. CDR1 is MNHNY and CDR2 is SVGAGI in the germline V gene (reference sequence). This CDR3 comprises 15 residues. The CDR3 loop reads CASSYSRGRTDTQYF. The CDR3, as DNA: TGTGCCAGCAGTTACTCGCGGGGGCGGACAGATACGCAGTATTTT.

The chain is built from TRBV19 and TRBJ1-1, with a weak D call TRBD1 (6 bases). V was shortened by 5 bases and J by 1 base, with 8 bases between the two germline ends. The germline V gene has CDR1 LNHDA and CDR2 SQIVND (reference sequence). This CDR3 has 13 amino acids. CDR3 sequence reads: CASSLTGNTEAFF. In nucleotides, the CDR3 is TGTGCCAGTAGTTTGACAGGGAACACTGAAGCTTTCTTT.

The rearrangement links TRBV5-1 to TRBJ2-7, with TRBD1 as a possible D gene (6 bases). With 4 bases removed from V and 2 bases from J, the gap between germline ends came to 19 bases. The CDR3 consists of 16 residues. CDR1 and CDR2 (germline): SGHRS, YFSETQ. CDR3 loop: CASSMGLRQDPYEQYF. The CDR3 bases are TGCGCCAGCAGCATGGGGCTGCGACAGGACCCCTACGAGCAGTACTTC.

The chain is built from TRBV28 and TRBJ1-5; 8 bases are a match to TRBD1. CDR3 size: 16 residues. Germline V gene data show CDR1 as MDHEN and CDR2 as SYDVKM. V dropped 5 bases and J dropped 4; count of bases not matched to a gene: 10. CDR3 sequence: CASSKPGQGRNQPQHF. As DNA, the CDR3 is TGTGCCAGCAGTAAGCCCGGACAGGGTCGGAATCAGCCCCAGCATTTT.

The chain joins TRBV6-2 or TRBV6-3 to TRBJ1-2; D not certain. Germline CDR1 MNHEY, CDR2 SVGEGT. The CDR3 extends over 13 amino acids. Trimming shortened V by 0 bases and J by 6 bases, and 8 bases separated the two germline ends. As DNA, the CDR3 is TGTGCCAGCAGTTACTCGGGTGAGGATGGCTACACCTTC. Translation gives CASSYSGEDGYTF.

About this clone: The same CDR3 can be traced to other DNA sequences in this sample. The gene calls are TRBV2 and TRBJ1-2; D gene ambiguous. This CDR3 comprises 13 residues. The germline gives CDR1 SNHLY, CDR2 FYNNEI. The germline V and J ends were trimmed by 2 bases and 3 bases, with 7 bases remaining between them. The CDR3 sequence is CASSERIYYGYTF. DNA for the CDR3: TGTGCCAGCAGTGAACGTATCTACTATGGCTACACCTTC.

This chain uses TRBV24-1 with TRBJ2-2; tentative D call: TRBD2 (7 bases). The CDR3 loop spans 15 amino acids. V was cut by 10 bases and J by 1 base, with 15 bases left in between. Germline loops: CDR1 KGHDR, CDR2 SFDVKD. CDR3 in DNA: TGTGCCACAGCCCCGGGGGGCGGGAACACCGGGGAGCTGTTTTTT. It specifies CATAPGGGNTGELFF.

This chain links TRBV7-2 with TRBJ1-4; D possibly corresponds to TRBD1 (5 bases). The CDR3 runs to 16 residues. Germline V CDR1 and CDR2: SGHTA, FQGNSA. Trimming removed 6 bases from V and 3 bases from J, with 17 bases in between. CDR3 sequence reads: CASRNLALRANEKLFF. CDR3 in DNA: TGTGCCAGCAGGAACCTCGCCCTCAGGGCTAATGAAAAACTGTTTTTT. The full variable domain, in which reference TRBV7-2 and TRBJ1-4 provide the parts outside the CDR3, is GAGVSQSPSNKVTEKGKDVELRCDPISGHTALYWYRQSLGQGLEFLIYFQGNSAPDKSGLPSDRFSAERTGGSVSTLTIQRTQQEDSAVYLCASRNLALRANEKLFFGSGTQLSVL.

This clone has just one count. The DNA for the CDR3 is TGTGCCAGCAGCTGGGGGGACGGGACAGGGACTCAAGAGACCCAGTACTTC. This translates into CASSWGDGTGTQETQYF. The chain employs TRBV7-9 and TRBJ2-5; TRBD1 matches 9 bases. CDR1 and CDR2 from the germline V gene are SEHNR and FQNEAQ (reference sequence). There are 17 residues in the CDR3. The ends lost 4 bases at V and 2 bases at J; junction bases unmatched: 11.

The CDR3 sequence is CASSFRAGYSGYTF. CDR3 sequence (DNA): TGTGCCAGCAGTTTTCGGGCAGGGTATAGCGGCTACACCTTC. The J gene is TRBJ1-2, the V gene TRBV28, with D possibly TRBD1 on 5 matching bases. Between the trimmed V and J ends, which lost 3 bases and 8 bases, there was a span of 16 bases. The CDR3 runs 14 residues. Germline V lookup: CDR1 MDHEN, CDR2 SYDVKM.